The clone carrying this TCR beta chain was picked up a small number of times. The target antigen is unknown. Germline V gives CDR1 SQVTM, CDR2 ANQGSEA. This CDR3 region has 13 residues. Deletions cut 7 bases from V and 4 bases from J, with 13 bases between. This nonspecific control used anti-CD3/anti-CD28 bead stimulation of CD4+ T cells. CD4+ T cells upregulating both CD40 ligand and CD69 were sorted as responding cells. Inclusion required CMV-positive serology and CD4+ counts above 400 cells/uL. The data are from a study of persistence of HIV-infected CD4 T cells. The overall study: Blood samples, up to about 180 mL, came from multiple time points, except a couple of leukapheresis donors sampled once.

Study findings and constraints: Antigen-responding cells were enriched for degenerate expanded CDR3beta sequences. TCRbeta richness was lower in CMV- and Gag-responding cells than in anti-CD3/anti-CD28-responding cells.

The immunoSEQ assay was version 4, run in survey mode. The repertoire was sequenced with immunoSEQ multiplex PCR; TCRdb's copy has only in-frame clones and lacks some. The data show roughly 43,000 clones, 70% to 90% seen once. This TCR was recovered from an adult man with HIV who was CMV-seropositive. This rearrangement joins TRBV29-1 to TRBJ2-2; D remains ambiguous. Sequenced here: CD4+ T cells sorted from PBMCs after roughly 18-hour stimulation, sampled from a patient who received antiretroviral therapy. For the CDR3, the DNA is TGCAGCGGAGCCACCCTCGGCACCGGGGAGCTGTTTTTT. Its translation is CSGATLGTGELFF.